Listed below are T cell receptor beta chains from one sample, sequenced in a study of shared clonotypes between healthy human individuals. Only in-frame clones appear in the TCRdb table, and some are missing; sequencing was by immunoSEQ multiplex PCR. This table has 2 million to 2.5 million clones, roughly 90% appearing once. Sequencing was done on a sample of naive CD4+ T cells from PBMCs. These receptors came from a man between 18 and 35 years old in good health. Some clones in this sample may be carry-over from other donors' samples. CDR3s include the opening cysteine and the closing phenylalanine or tryptophan. The order of the fields is J gene, V gene, D gene, CDR3 protein. The D gene is left open where the match is weak.

TRBJ2-2 | TRBV4-1 | TRBD2 | CASSHLGLAGESTGELFF
TRBJ1-6 | TRBV28 | - | CASTEGSSYNSPLHF
TRBJ2-2 | TRBV18 | - | CASSPTENTGELFF
TRBJ2-5 | TRBV5-1 | - | CASSLLESDKGTQYF
TRBJ1-3 | TRBV2 | TRBD1 | CASRADRVIGNTIYF
TRBJ2-5 | TRBV7-3 | - | CASSRGLGETQYF
TRBJ2-1 | TRBV7-9 | TRBD2 | CASSLRLAEYNEQFF
TRBJ2-7 | TRBV7-3 | - | CASSLSEGAYEQYF
TRBJ1-2 | TRBV29-1 | - | CSVPRGRPYGYTF
TRBJ1-1 | TRBV19 | TRBD1 | CASSSAGGRTEAFF
TRBJ1-2 | TRBV6-4 | - | CASSDSRRGTSSGYTF